The rows below give T cell receptor beta chains drawn from one sample of a study of T cell responses to AZD1222 COVID-19 vaccine. Libraries were prepared by immunoSEQ multiplex PCR; TCRdb keeps only in-frame clonotypes and omits some of them. The sample contains about 180,000 clones, 88% of which appear only once. The sequencing here drew on peripheral blood, taken on day 0 of AZD1222 vaccination. Receptors were obtained from an adult in good health. The CDR3 runs from the conserved cysteine through the conserved F or W. D genes are given only for firm matches. Rows may omit the clone size; those that give it use once, few, many or a size class.

D	V	size	J	DNA	CDR3
.	TRBV30	.	TRBJ1-2	TGTGCCTGGAATACGGGACTCCTCTATGGCTACACCTTC	CAWNTGLLYGYTF
.	TRBV9	.	TRBJ1-3	TGTGCCAGCAGCGTAGAGGGGTCCGGAAACACCATATATTTT	CASSVEGSGNTIYF
.	TRBV29-1	.	TRBJ1-2	TGCAGTAGCATTCGGGCGGGCGCCAACTATGGCTACACCTTC	CSSIRAGANYGYTF
.	TRBV14	.	TRBJ1-4	TGTGCCAGCAGCCCTCAGGGAACGTATGGTAATGAAAAACTGTTTTTT	CASSPQGTYGNEKLFF
.	TRBV4-2	.	TRBJ1-2	TGTGCCAGCAGCCAATCTAACTATGGCTACACCTTC	CASSQSNYGYTF
TRBD1	TRBV11-2	.	TRBJ2-3	TGTGCCAGCAGCTTAGGACAGGGGGAGGCAGATACGCAGTATTTT	CASSLGQGEADTQYF
TRBD1	TRBV27	.	TRBJ1-2	TGTGCCAGCAGTTTAGACAGGGGCTATGGCTACACCTTC	CASSLDRGYGYTF
TRBD2	TRBV27	.	TRBJ2-7	TGTGCCAGCACCCAGGGCGGGAGCTCCTACGAGCAGTACTTC	CASTQGGSSYEQYF
TRBD2	TRBV5-6	.	TRBJ2-1	TGTGCCAGCAGCTTGGCGTTAATAGCGGGGGGTGGGAATGAGCAGTTCTTC	CASSLALIAGGGNEQFF
.	TRBV24-1	.	TRBJ2-3	TGTGCCACCAGTGAACCAGGGAAAGATACGCAGTATTTT	CATSEPGKDTQYF
.	TRBV27	.	TRBJ1-6	TGTGCCAGCAGTTTAATTGACAGTGATTCACCCCTCCACTTT	CASSLIDSDSPLHF
TRBD1	TRBV15	.	TRBJ1-6	TGTGCCACCAGCCCCGACAGGGGGAGTTCACCCCTCCACTTT	CATSPDRGSSPLHF
TRBD1	TRBV7-6	.	TRBJ1-2	TGTGCCAGCAGCACGACCAGGGGGGGCCCTAGCTATGGCTACACCTTC	CASSTTRGGPSYGYTF
.	TRBV19	.	TRBJ2-2	TGTGCCAGTAGTATAGCCCCCCATACCGGGGAGCTGTTTTTT	CASSIAPHTGELFF
.	TRBV29-1	.	TRBJ1-6	TGCAGCGTCCTCGACGGTGCATCACCCCTCCACTTT	CSVLDGASPLHF
.	TRBV7-6	once	TRBJ2-5	TGTGCCAGCAGCTGGGCAAGCGGAGCTAAAGAGACCCAGTACTTC	CASSWASGAKETQYF
.	TRBV2	.	TRBJ2-7	TGTGCCAGCACTCTCAGCTCCTACGAGCAGTACTTC	CASTLSSYEQYF
.	TRBV5-1	.	TRBJ1-1	TGCGCCAGCAGCCGGGAGGGGCAAAGGGAAAGGACTGAAGCTTTCTTT	CASSREGQRERTEAFF
.	TRBV30	.	TRBJ1-6	TGTGCCTGGAGTGTACGGGAGGGGGGTCTCTTGAATTCACCCCTCCACTTT	CAWSVREGGLLNSPLHF
.	TRBV29-1	.	TRBJ1-1	TGCAGCGTTTCCGGGAATCGCGGCACTGAAGCTTTCTTT	CSVSGNRGTEAFF
.	TRBV30	.	TRBJ1-4	TGTGCCTGGAGTTCCAGACAGGCGGAGAATGAAAAACTGTTTTTT	CAWSSRQAENEKLFF
.	TRBV5-1	once	TRBJ2-3	TGCGCCACCGCGAGGTGGGGGGACACAGATACGCAGTATTTT	CATARWGDTDTQYF
.	TRBV7-9	.	TRBJ2-5	TGTGCCAGCAGCAGAGGGGGGCCGAGGCAAGAGACCCAGTACTTC	CASSRGGPRQETQYF
.	TRBV5-8	.	TRBJ1-4	TGTGCCAGCAGCCTCGGAGATGCAACTAATGAAAAACTGTTTTTT	CASSLGDATNEKLFF